This T cell receptor (beta chain) was sequenced for a study of blood T cell repertoires in COVID-19. Study summary: T cells, B-cell-depleted T cells, or PBMCs supplied cDNA or gDNA.

V was pared by 3 bases and J by 5 bases, with 10 bases between. Per germline, CDR1 MNHGY and CDR2 SVAAGI. This CDR3 contains 14 residues. In the authors' methods: From reference gene primer amplification, estimates of nucleated cell counts were derived. Method: immunoSEQ multiplex PCR; TCRdb's copy keeps in-frame clones and lacks some. V and J calls and clone size come straight from that table; D and trimming were deduced from the DNA. The table lists 140,000 to 150,000 clones, 88% of them singletons. Sequencing was done on a sample of peripheral blood. This clonotype originated in a man between 65 and 85 years old with acute or convalescent COVID-19. The chain joins TRBV6-9 to TRBJ1-4; D gene unclear. The DNA for the CDR3 is TGTGCCAGCAGTTACGCCGGGGAAAATGAAAAACTGTTTTTT. This sequence encodes CASSYAGENEKLFF.